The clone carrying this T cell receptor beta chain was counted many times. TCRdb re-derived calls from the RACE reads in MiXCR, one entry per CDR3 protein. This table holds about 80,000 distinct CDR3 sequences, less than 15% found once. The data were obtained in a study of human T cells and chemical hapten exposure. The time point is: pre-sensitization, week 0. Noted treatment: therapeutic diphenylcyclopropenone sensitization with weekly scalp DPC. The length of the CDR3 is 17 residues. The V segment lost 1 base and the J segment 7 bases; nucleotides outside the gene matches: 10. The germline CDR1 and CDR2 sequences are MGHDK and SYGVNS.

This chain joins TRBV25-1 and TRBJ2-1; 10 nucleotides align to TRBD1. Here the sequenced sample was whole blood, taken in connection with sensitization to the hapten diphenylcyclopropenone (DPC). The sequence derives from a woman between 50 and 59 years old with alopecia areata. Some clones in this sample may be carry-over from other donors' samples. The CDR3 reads CASSELLGQGNGNEQFF. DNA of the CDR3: TGTGCCAGCAGTGAATTGTTGGGACAGGGGAATGGAAATGAGCAGTTCTTC.